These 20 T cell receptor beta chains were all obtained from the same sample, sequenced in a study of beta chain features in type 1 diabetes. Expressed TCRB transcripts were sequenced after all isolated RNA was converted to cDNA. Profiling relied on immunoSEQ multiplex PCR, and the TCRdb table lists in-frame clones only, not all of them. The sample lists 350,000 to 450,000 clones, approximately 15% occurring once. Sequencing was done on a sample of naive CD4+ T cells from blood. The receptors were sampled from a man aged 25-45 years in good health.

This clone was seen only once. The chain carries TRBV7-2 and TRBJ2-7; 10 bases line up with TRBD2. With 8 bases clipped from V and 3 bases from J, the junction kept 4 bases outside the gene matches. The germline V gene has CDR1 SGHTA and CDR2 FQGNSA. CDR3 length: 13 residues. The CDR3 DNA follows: TGTGCCAGCCAACTAGCGGGGCTCTACGAGCAGTACTTC. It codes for CASQLAGLYEQYF.

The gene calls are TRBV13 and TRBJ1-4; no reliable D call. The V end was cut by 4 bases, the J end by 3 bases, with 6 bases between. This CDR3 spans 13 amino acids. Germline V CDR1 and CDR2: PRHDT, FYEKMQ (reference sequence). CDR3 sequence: CASSWQPNEKLFF. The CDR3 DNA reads TGTGCCAGCAGCTGGCAGCCTAATGAAAAACTGTTTTTT.

CDR3 nucleotides: TGTGCCAGCAGCCAGACTAGCCGCGAGACCCAGTACTTC. It is translated as CASSQTSRETQYF. The chain uses TRBV6-5 and TRBJ2-5; 7 bases line up with TRBD2. The CDR3 length is 13 residues. The V gene's germline CDR1 is MNHEY and CDR2 SVGAGI. V dropped 6 bases and J dropped 5; count of bases not matched to a gene: 6.

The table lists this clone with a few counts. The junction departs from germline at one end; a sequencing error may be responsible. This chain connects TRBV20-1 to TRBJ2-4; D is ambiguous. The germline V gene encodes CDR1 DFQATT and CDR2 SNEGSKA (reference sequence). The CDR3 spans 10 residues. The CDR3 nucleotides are TGCAGTGCTAGAGAAAACAATCAGTACTTC. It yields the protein CSARENNQYF.

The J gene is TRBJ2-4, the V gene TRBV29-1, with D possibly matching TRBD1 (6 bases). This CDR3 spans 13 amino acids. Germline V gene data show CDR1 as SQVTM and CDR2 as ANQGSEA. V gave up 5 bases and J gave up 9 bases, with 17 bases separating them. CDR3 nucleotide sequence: TGCAGCGTTAGGTCCGTCCTAGGGGGCATTCAGTACTTC. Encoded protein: CSVRSVLGGIQYF.

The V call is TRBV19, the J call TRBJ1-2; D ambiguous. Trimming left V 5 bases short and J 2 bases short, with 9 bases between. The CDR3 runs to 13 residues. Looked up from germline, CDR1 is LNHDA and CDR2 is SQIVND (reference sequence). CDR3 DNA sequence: TGTGCCAGTAGTTCTGGGGTCAACTATGGCTACACCTTC. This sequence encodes CASSSGVNYGYTF.

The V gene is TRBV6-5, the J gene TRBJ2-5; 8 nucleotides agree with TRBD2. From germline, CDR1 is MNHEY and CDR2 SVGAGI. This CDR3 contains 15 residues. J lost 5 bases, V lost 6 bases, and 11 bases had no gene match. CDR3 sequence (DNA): TGTGCCAGCAGCCGCGGTGTAGCGGGGCGTGAGACCCAGTACTTC. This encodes CASSRGVAGRETQYF.

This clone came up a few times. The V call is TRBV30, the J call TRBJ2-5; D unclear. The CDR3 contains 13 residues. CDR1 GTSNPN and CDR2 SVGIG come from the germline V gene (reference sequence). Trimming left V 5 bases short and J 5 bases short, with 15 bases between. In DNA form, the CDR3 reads TGTGCCTGGGATTATAGCCCCAGGGAGACCCAGTACTTC. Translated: CAWDYSPRETQYF.

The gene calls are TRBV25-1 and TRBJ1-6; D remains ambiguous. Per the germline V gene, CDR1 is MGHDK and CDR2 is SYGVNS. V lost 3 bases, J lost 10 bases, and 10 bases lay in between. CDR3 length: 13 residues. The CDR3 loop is CASSDNERSPLHF. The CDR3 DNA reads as TGTGCCAGCAGTGATAATGAGCGGTCACCCCTCCACTTT.

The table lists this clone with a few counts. CDR3 region: CAWRGGQGVTRRETQYF. The CDR3 DNA follows: TGTGCCTGGAGGGGGGGACAGGGAGTAACCCGGCGAGAGACCCAGTACTTC. J is TRBJ2-5 and V is TRBV30; TRBD1 aligns across 9 bases. V lost 3 bases, J lost 4 bases, and 15 bases stayed unmatched. The CDR3 runs to 17 residues. Germline-derived CDR1 and CDR2 are GTSNPN and SVGIG (reference sequence).

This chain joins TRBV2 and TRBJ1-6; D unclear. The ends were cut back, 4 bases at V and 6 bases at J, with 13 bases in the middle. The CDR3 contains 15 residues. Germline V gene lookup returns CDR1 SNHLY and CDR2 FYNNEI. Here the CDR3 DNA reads TGTGCCAGCAGTGCCGAAGTGGGAGTTAATTCACCCCTCCACTTT. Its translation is CASSAEVGVNSPLHF.

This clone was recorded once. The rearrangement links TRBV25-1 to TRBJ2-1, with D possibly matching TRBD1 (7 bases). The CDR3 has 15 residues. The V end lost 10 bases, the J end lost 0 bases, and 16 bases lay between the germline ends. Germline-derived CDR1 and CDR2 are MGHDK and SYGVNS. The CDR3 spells CATAGTVFSYNEQFF. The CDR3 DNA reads TGTGCCACCGCGGGGACAGTGTTCTCCTACAATGAGCAGTTCTTC.

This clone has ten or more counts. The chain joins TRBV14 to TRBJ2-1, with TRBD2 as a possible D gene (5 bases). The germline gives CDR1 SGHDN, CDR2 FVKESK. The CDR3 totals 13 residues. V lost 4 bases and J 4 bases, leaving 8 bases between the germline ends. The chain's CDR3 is CASSPRLYNEQFF. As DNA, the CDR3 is TGTGCCAGCAGCCCCCGACTATACAATGAGCAGTTCTTC.

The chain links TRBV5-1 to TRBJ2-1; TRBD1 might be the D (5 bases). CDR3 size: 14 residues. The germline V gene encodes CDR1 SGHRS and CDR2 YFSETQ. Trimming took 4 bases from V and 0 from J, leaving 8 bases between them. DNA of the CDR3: TGCGCCAGCAGCCCACAGGTCTCCTACAATGAGCAGTTCTTC. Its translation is CASSPQVSYNEQFF.

DNA of the CDR3: TGTGCCAGCAGCCACTGGACTAGCGGGGATTACAATGAGCAGTTCTTC. It encodes CASSHWTSGDYNEQFF. The rearrangement uses TRBV14 and TRBJ2-1; 12 nucleotides agree with TRBD2. Germline CDR1 and CDR2: SGHDN and FVKESK. This CDR3 is 16 amino acids long. V was clipped by 3 bases and J by 4 bases; unmatched bases: 4.

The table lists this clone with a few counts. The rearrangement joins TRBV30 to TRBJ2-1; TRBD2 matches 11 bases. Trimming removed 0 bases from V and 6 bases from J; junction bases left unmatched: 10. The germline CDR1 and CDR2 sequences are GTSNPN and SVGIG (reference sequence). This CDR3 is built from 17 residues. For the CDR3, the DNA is TGTGCCTGGAGTGTACCCGGACTAGCGGGCCTCGGCAATGAGCAGTTCTTC. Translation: CAWSVPGLAGLGNEQFF.

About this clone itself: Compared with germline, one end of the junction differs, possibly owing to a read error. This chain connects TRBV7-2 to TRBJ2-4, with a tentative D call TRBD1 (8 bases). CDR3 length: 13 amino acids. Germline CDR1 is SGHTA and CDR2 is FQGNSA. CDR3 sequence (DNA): TGTGCCAGCAGCTTATTGGGAGGGACAGGATGGTTCTTC. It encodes CASSLLGGTGWFF.

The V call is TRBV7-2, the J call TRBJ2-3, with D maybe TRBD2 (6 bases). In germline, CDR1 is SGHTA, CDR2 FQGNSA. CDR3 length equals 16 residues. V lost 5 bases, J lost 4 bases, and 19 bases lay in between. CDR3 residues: CASSRQTTSSADTQYF. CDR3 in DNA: TGTGCCAGCAGCCGACAAACCACTAGCTCGGCAGATACGCAGTATTTT.

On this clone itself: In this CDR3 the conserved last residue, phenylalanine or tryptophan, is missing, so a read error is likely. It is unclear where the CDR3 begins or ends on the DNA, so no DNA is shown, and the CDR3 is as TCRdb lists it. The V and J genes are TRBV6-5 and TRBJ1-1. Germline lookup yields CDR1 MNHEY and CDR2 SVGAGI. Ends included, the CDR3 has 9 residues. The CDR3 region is CASSSPRFL.

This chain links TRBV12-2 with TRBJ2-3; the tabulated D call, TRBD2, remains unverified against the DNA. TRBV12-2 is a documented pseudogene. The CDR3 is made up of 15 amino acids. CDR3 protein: CASRSTSGSTDTQYF. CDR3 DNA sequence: TGTGCAAGTCGCTCAACTAGCGGGAGCACAGATACGCAGTATTTT.